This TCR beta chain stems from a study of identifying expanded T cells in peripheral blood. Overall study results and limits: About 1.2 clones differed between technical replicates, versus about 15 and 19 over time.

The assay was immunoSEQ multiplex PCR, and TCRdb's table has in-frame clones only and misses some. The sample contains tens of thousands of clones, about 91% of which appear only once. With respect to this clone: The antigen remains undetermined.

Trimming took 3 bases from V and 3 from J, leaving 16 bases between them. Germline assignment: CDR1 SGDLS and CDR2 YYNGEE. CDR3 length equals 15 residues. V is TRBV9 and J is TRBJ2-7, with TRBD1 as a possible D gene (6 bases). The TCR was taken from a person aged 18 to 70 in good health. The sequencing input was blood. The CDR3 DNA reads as TGTGCCAGCAGCGAAGAGACAGGTGCGTTCTACGAGCAGTACTTC. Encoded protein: CASSEETGAFYEQYF.